These T cell receptor beta chains were read from a single sample in a study of CD8 T cells in ankylosing spondylitis. One entry per CDR3 protein, called by TCRdb with MiXCR from the 5' RACE reads. The profile shows about 390,000 distinct CDR3 sequences, about a fifth of them singletons. Sequencing was done on a sample of blood, either unsorted or a sorted T cell fraction (not recorded which). These receptors were collected from a male donor with ankylosing spondylitis. Each CDR3 is given with its conserved first and last residue. The order of the fields is J gene, V gene, D gene, clone size, CDR3 DNA, CDR3 protein. D genes are given only for firm matches. Clone size is stated in some rows and not others, as once, few, many or a class when expanded.

J: TRBJ2-7
V: TRBV12-3/TRBV12-4
D: TRBD1
size: once
DNA: TGTGCCAGCAGTTTGGGGGACAGGTTCCCCTACGAGCAGTACTTC
CDR3: CASSLGDRFPYEQYF

J: TRBJ1-5
V: TRBV6-1
D: TRBD1
size: few
DNA: TGTGCCAGCAGCGGACAGGGGTTCGGTCAGCCCCAGCATTTT
CDR3: CASSGQGFGQPQHF

J: TRBJ2-3
V: TRBV28
D: TRBD1
size: NA
DNA: TGTGCCAGCAGTGTGACAGGGGGAGGGACAGATACGCAGTATTTT
CDR3: CASSVTGGGTDTQYF

J: TRBJ1-5
V: TRBV7-9
D: TRBD1
size: NA
DNA: TGTGCCAGCAGCTTGGGGGGACAGGGGGTTCGCCAGCCCCAGCATTTT
CDR3: CASSLGGQGVRQPQHF

J: TRBJ2-1
V: TRBV5-1
D: TRBD2
size: few
DNA: TGCGCCAGCAGCTTGGTTAGCGGGAGGGCTTGGGAGCAGTTCTTC
CDR3: CASSLVSGRAWEQFF

J: TRBJ2-7
V: TRBV18
D: NA
size: NA
DNA: TGTGCCAGCTCCCTAGGAGGGGACTCCTACGAGCAGTACTTC
CDR3: CASSLGGDSYEQYF

J: TRBJ2-3
V: TRBV7-9
D: NA
size: few
DNA: TGTGCCAGCAGCTTAGGACAGGACACAGATACGCAGTATTTT
CDR3: CASSLGQDTDTQYF

J: TRBJ2-5
V: TRBV5-1
D: NA
size: NA
DNA: TGCGCCAGCAGCGCCCTGCAGGCCCAAGAGACCCAGTACTTC
CDR3: CASSALQAQETQYF

J: TRBJ2-1
V: TRBV12-3/TRBV12-4
D: NA
size: NA
DNA: TGTGCCAGCAGTTTCGTTGGTGAGCAGTTCTTC
CDR3: CASSFVGEQFF

J: TRBJ2-7
V: TRBV20-1
D: NA
size: few
DNA: TGCAGTGCTAGAGTAGAGAGTCCCCTCTCCTACGAGCAGTACTTC
CDR3: CSARVESPLSYEQYF

J: TRBJ2-1
V: TRBV2
D: NA
size: NA
DNA: TGTGCCAGCGGTCTCGGGCCTTACAATGAGCAGTTCTTC
CDR3: CASGLGPYNEQFF

J: TRBJ1-1
V: TRBV4-1
D: NA
size: few
DNA: TGCGCCAGCAGCCAACCTGACAGATTGGTTGGGACTGAAGCTTTCTTT
CDR3: CASSQPDRLVGTEAFF

J: TRBJ2-2
V: TRBV5-1
D: TRBD1
size: NA
DNA: TGCGCCAGCAGCCAGGGTGGGACAGGGAACACCGGGGAGCTGTTTTTT
CDR3: CASSQGGTGNTGELFF

J: TRBJ1-5
V: TRBV20-1
D: NA
size: NA
DNA: TGCAGTGCTAGGTCGGGTGACCAGCCCCAGCATTTT
CDR3: CSARSGDQPQHF

J: TRBJ2-2
V: TRBV9
D: TRBD2
size: NA
DNA: TGTGCCAGCAGCGTGGTAGCGGGAGGAACCGGGGAGCTGTTTTTT
CDR3: CASSVVAGGTGELFF

J: TRBJ2-1
V: TRBV29-1
D: TRBD2
size: few
DNA: TGCAGCGGGGGGGGGATGGACAATGAGCAGTTCTTC
CDR3: CSGGGMDNEQFF

J: TRBJ2-5
V: TRBV9
D: NA
size: few
DNA: TGTGCCAGCAGCGTAGGGGGGTCAATCCCTCAAGAGACCCAGTACTTC
CDR3: CASSVGGSIPQETQYF

J: TRBJ2-3
V: TRBV5-6
D: NA
size: NA
DNA: TGTGCCAGCAGCCGGGTTGCGGAAGATACGCAGTATTTT
CDR3: CASSRVAEDTQYF

J: TRBJ2-7
V: TRBV7-9
D: NA
size: NA
DNA: TGTGCCAGCAGCTTCGGGCAGAACCGCTCCTACGAGCAGTACTTC
CDR3: CASSFGQNRSYEQYF

J: TRBJ2-1
V: TRBV14
D: TRBD2
size: NA
DNA: TGTGCCAGCAGCCTCTTAGCCGGGACTAGTCGCAATGAGCAGTTCTTC
CDR3: CASSLLAGTSRNEQFF

J: TRBJ2-3
V: TRBV20-1
D: TRBD2
size: few
DNA: TGCAGTGCTGTGACTAGCGGGATAGACACAGATACGCAGTATTTT
CDR3: CSAVTSGIDTDTQYF

J: TRBJ1-2
V: TRBV6-2/TRBV6-3
D: NA
size: NA
DNA: TGTGCCAGCAGCCGGATCTATGGCTACACCTTC
CDR3: CASSRIYGYTF

J: TRBJ2-2
V: TRBV29-1
D: NA
size: few
DNA: TGCAGCGTTGCCCCGGGGCTTCGGACCGGGGAGCTGTTTTTT
CDR3: CSVAPGLRTGELFF

J: TRBJ2-1
V: TRBV20-1
D: TRBD2
size: NA
DNA: TGCAGTGCCAGAGGGGTTGGGTGGCGGGGGTCGGGGACTGGTCCCTACAATGAGCAGTTCTTC
CDR3: CSARGVGWRGSGTGPYNEQFF